This record covers a single T cell receptor (beta chain). Its target is unknown. The sample originates from a study of shared clonotypes between healthy human individuals. Study outcomes and limitations: Sampling was confined to blood; repertoires within tissues likely differ. The rarefaction results pointed to incomplete sorted-subset sequencing despite large depth.

The CDR3 runs 19 residues. With V trimmed by 4 bases and J by 0 bases, 12 bases remained unmatched. Germline CDR1 reads SGHRS; CDR2 reads YFSETQ. The assay was run at deep level. Over several immunoSEQ plates, each subset's genomic DNA was distributed in even portions. The table came from immunoSEQ multiplex PCR; TCRdb's copy has only in-frame clones and leaves some out. The data contain about 2.3 million clones, 85% to 95% of them singletons. The sequence was collected from a man between 18 and 29 years old in good health. Some clones in this sample may be carry-over from other donors' samples. This chain connects TRBV5-1 to TRBJ1-3, with TRBD1 identical over 11 bases. Sequenced input: naive CD4+ T cells from PBMCs. The subset is: CD45RA+ positively selected. CDR3 amino acids: CASSPMDRGLLSSGNTIYF. In DNA, the CDR3 is TGCGCCAGCAGCCCGATGGACAGGGGGCTACTGAGCTCTGGAAACACCATATATTTT.